The 30 T cell receptor beta chains in this list originate from one sample, sequenced in a study of cytomegalovirus exposure and HLA in healthy donors. Primers included in the PCR were 60 Vbeta and 13 Jbeta primers. The repertoire was sequenced with immunoSEQ multiplex PCR; TCRdb's copy has only in-frame clones and lacks some. The sample has roughly 140,000 clones. The material sequenced was PBMCs. Receptor source: a man between 40 and 49 years old in good health and CMV-seronegative.

The rearrangement joins TRBV5-1 to TRBJ2-7, with D perhaps TRBD1 (6 bases). Germline loops: CDR1 SGHRS, CDR2 YFSETQ. The CDR3 runs to 18 residues. The V end lost 0 bases, the J end lost 4 bases, and 23 bases lay between the germline ends. In nucleotides, the CDR3 is TGCGCCAGCAGCTTGGACCACTCCGGGACACGCAAATTGTACGAGCAGTACTTC. Translating it yields CASSLDHSGTRKLYEQYF. The full variable domain, rest sourced from reference TRBV5-1 and TRBJ2-7, is KAGVTQTPRYLIKTRGQQVTLSCSPISGHRSVSWYQQTPGQGLQFLFEYFSETQRNKGNFPGRFSGRQFSNSRSEMNVSTLELGDSALYLCASSLDHSGTRKLYEQYFGPGTRLTVT.

The chain combines TRBV6-6 with TRBJ2-5; tentatively, D is TRBD2 (6 bases). The CDR3 contains 15 residues. In germline, CDR1 is MNHNY, CDR2 SVGAGI (reference sequence). Deletions cut 7 bases from V and 5 bases from J, with 20 bases between. The CDR3 DNA reads as TGTGCCAGCAACCCGGCGAGGGCGGAGGGGGAGACCCAGTACTTC. Protein sequence: CASNPARAEGETQYF.

This rearrangement joins TRBV28 to TRBJ1-1, with 12 bases lining up with TRBD1. This CDR3 has 13 residues. Germline assignment: CDR1 MDHEN and CDR2 SYDVKM. V was pared by 6 bases and J by 10 bases, with 6 bases of the junction left unmatched. This chain's CDR3 is CASSRDRGQGAFF. In DNA form, the CDR3 reads TGTGCCAGCAGCCGGGACAGGGGGCAGGGAGCTTTCTTT.

V usage is TRBV6-5 and J usage is TRBJ2-5; no firm D call. CDR1 MNHEY and CDR2 SVGAGI come from the germline V gene. V was shortened by 6 bases and J by 5 bases, with 10 bases between the two germline ends. The CDR3 runs to 12 residues. The CDR3 nucleotides read TGTGCCAGCAGGAGCTCCGGGGAGACCCAGTACTTC. It specifies CASRSSGETQYF.

The rearrangement uses TRBV19 and TRBJ1-5, with D possibly matching TRBD1 (5 bases). The germline CDR1 and CDR2 sequences are LNHDA and SQIVND (reference sequence). The CDR3 loop spans 13 amino acids. The ends were cut back, 5 bases at V and 5 bases at J, with 10 bases in the middle. CDR3 in DNA: TGTGCCAGTAGTCGGCCAGGGCATCAGCCCCAGCATTTT. Its translation: CASSRPGHQPQHF.

The chain couples TRBV19 to TRBJ1-5; TRBD1 agrees at 9 bases. CDR3 length equals 16 residues. Trimming at V came to 3 bases and at J to 2 bases, leaving 5 bases not matched to a gene. The germline gives CDR1 LNHDA, CDR2 SQIVND (reference sequence). DNA for the CDR3: TGTGCCAGTAGTATTCTTGGACAGGGGCGCAATCAGCCCCAGCATTTT. This translates into CASSILGQGRNQPQHF.

This sequence joins TRBV19 and TRBJ1-2, with 7 bases fitting TRBD1. Germline V gene sequence: CDR1 LNHDA, CDR2 SQIVND (reference sequence). V gave up 5 bases and J gave up 1 base; unmatched junction bases: 10. This CDR3 has 16 residues. CDR3 loop: CASSGTAQRINYGYTF. In DNA form, the CDR3 reads TGTGCCAGTAGTGGGACAGCTCAGAGAATTAACTATGGCTACACCTTC.

The CDR3 nucleotides are TGTGCCAGCAGTGCCTATATGAACACTGAAGCTTTCTTT. It is translated as CASSAYMNTEAFF. This chain connects TRBV2 to TRBJ1-1; no definite D call. In germline, CDR1 is SNHLY, CDR2 FYNNEI. The CDR3 extends over 13 amino acids. Trimming removed 4 bases at V and 0 bases at J, with 6 bases between.

The V call is TRBV18, the J call TRBJ2-7; maybe TRBD1 (5 bases). The V and J ends lost 5 bases and 6 bases respectively, with 14 bases between them. The length of the CDR3 is 13 residues. Per germline, CDR1 KGHSH and CDR2 LQKENI. The CDR3 sequence is CASSTETGSEQYF. The CDR3 coding sequence is TGTGCCAGCTCAACGGAAACAGGATCCGAGCAGTACTTC.

The chain recombines TRBV19 with TRBJ2-3, with TRBD2 matching 10 bases. The CDR3 runs 16 residues. J was trimmed by 5 bases and V by 6 bases; bases with no gene match: 11. Germline CDR1 reads LNHDA; CDR2 reads SQIVND (reference sequence). The CDR3 DNA reads as TGTGCCAGTAGGATACAGGAGCGGGGGGGTGGAGATACGCAGTATTTT. Translation: CASRIQERGGGDTQYF. The complete variable domain, with remaining parts taken from reference TRBV19 and TRBJ2-3, reads DGGITQSPKYLFRKEGQNVTLSCEQNLNHDAMYWYRQDPGQGLRLIYYSQIVNDFQKGDIAEGYSVSREKKESFPLTVTSAQKNPTAFYLCASRIQERGGGDTQYFGPGTRLTVL.

The CDR3 nucleotides read TGTGCCAGCAGCAACCCGACAGGGGGATCCTACAATGAGCAGTTCTTC. It translates to CASSNPTGGSYNEQFF. This rearrangement joins TRBV7-6 to TRBJ2-1; 9 bases match TRBD1. V lost 5 bases to trimming and J lost 1 base; unmatched junction nucleotides: 6. Germline V lookup: CDR1 SGHVS, CDR2 FNYEAQ. CDR3 size: 16 residues. Full variable domain (missing parts from reference TRBV7-6 and TRBJ2-1): GAGVSQSPRYKVTKRGQDVALRCDPISGHVSLYWYRQALGQGPEFLTYFNYEAQQDKSGLPNDRFSAERPEGSISTLTIQRTEQRDSAMYRCASSNPTGGSYNEQFFGPGTRLTVL.

The chain carries TRBV10-3 and TRBJ2-1, with 11 bases lining up with TRBD2. The CDR3 extends over 17 amino acids. Per the germline V gene, CDR1 is ENHRY and CDR2 is SYGVKD. J lost 2 bases, V lost 11 bases, and 14 bases had no gene match. The CDR3 is CAAGEGSGGATYNEQFF. As DNA, the CDR3 is TGTGCCGCAGGGGAGGGTAGCGGGGGGGCAACCTACAATGAGCAGTTCTTC.

The chain employs TRBV28 and TRBJ1-5; TRBD1 matches 8 bases. V lost 4 bases, J lost 7 bases, and 12 bases stayed unmatched. CDR1 and CDR2 from the germline V gene are MDHEN and SYDVKM. This CDR3 comprises 16 residues. CDR3 residues: CASSSQRKTGGQPQHF. The CDR3 DNA is TGTGCCAGCAGTTCTCAACGTAAAACAGGGGGACAGCCCCAGCATTTT.

CDR3 nucleotides: TGTGCCAGCAGTTTACAGGGCGCCACTGAAGCTTTCTTT. Protein sequence: CASSLQGATEAFF. The chain combines TRBV28 with TRBJ1-1, with a weak D call TRBD1 (5 bases). Germline CDR1 MDHEN, CDR2 SYDVKM. Deletions cut 2 bases from V and 4 bases from J, with 8 bases between. This CDR3 contains 13 residues.

J is TRBJ1-5 and V is TRBV18; D may be TRBD1 (6 bases). This CDR3 has 16 residues. The V end lost 2 bases, the J end lost 1 base, and 12 bases lay between the germline ends. Germline CDR1 and CDR2: KGHSH and LQKENI. CDR3 amino acids: CASSPSGRGSNQPQHF. CDR3 in DNA: TGTGCCAGCTCACCATCCGGGAGGGGGAGCAATCAGCCCCAGCATTTT.

The chain employs TRBV27 and TRBJ2-7; 9 positions match TRBD1. The germline CDR1 and CDR2 sequences are MNHEY and SMNVEV (reference sequence). This CDR3 is built from 15 residues. V dropped 5 bases and J dropped 3; count of bases not matched to a gene: 8. CDR3 nucleotides: TGTGCCAGCAGTACCCTCTGGGACAGGGACTACGAGCAGTACTTC. Translating gives CASSTLWDRDYEQYF.

V and J are TRBV7-9 and TRBJ1-1; possibly TRBD1 for D (6 bases). Germline V lookup: CDR1 SEHNR, CDR2 FQNEAQ (reference sequence). V shed 1 base and J shed 5 bases, with 11 bases lying between them. CDR3 length: 14 amino acids. CDR3 sequence: CASSLVSTGTEAFF. CDR3 in DNA: TGTGCCAGCAGCTTAGTCTCTACAGGGACTGAAGCTTTCTTT.

This chain connects TRBV6-4 to TRBJ1-2; D gene uncertain. Trimming left V 4 bases short and J 4 bases short, with 10 bases between. The CDR3 runs to 13 residues. Germline assignment: CDR1 MRHNA and CDR2 SNTAGT. The CDR3, as DNA: TGTGCCAGCAGTGTCGAGGAGGGCTATGGCTACACCTTC. This translates into CASSVEEGYGYTF.

V is TRBV4-3 and J is TRBJ1-2, with 8 nucleotides matching TRBD1. V trimming: 3 bases; J trimming: 3 bases; junction bases outside the gene matches: 6. CDR1 and CDR2 from the germline V gene are LGHNA and YSLEER. CDR3 length: 15 residues. CDR3 nucleotide sequence: TGCGCCAGCAGCCATTCCAAGGACAGGGACTATGGCTACACCTTC. Its translation is CASSHSKDRDYGYTF.

The chain combines TRBV7-2 with TRBJ2-7, with D possibly being TRBD1 (6 bases). There are 14 residues in the CDR3. Per germline, CDR1 SGHTA and CDR2 FQGNSA. The V gene lost 4 bases and the J gene lost 2 bases, with 12 bases spanning the gap. For the CDR3, the DNA is TGTGCCAGCAGCTGGGGGCAGGCAGCCTACGAGCAGTACTTC. Its translation is CASSWGQAAYEQYF.

The gene calls are TRBV9 and TRBJ2-2, with 11 bases fitting TRBD2. Germline V gene sequence: CDR1 SGDLS, CDR2 YYNGEE. This CDR3 contains 15 residues. Trimming removed 4 bases from V and 7 bases from J; junction bases left unmatched: 6. CDR3 region: CASSIIAGGLGELFF. CDR3 nucleotides: TGTGCCAGCAGCATTATAGCGGGGGGGCTCGGGGAGCTGTTTTTT.

The rearrangement links TRBV6-5 to TRBJ1-4, with D hard to call. This CDR3 contains 16 residues. The V gene's germline CDR1 is MNHEY and CDR2 SVGAGI. Trimming pared 0 bases from V and 3 bases from J, leaving 11 bases between. In nucleotides, the CDR3 is TGTGCCAGCAGTTACTCGAGGTGGAGTTCTAATGAAAAACTGTTTTTT. As protein: CASSYSRWSSNEKLFF.

This chain connects TRBV28 to TRBJ2-2; 14 bases line up with TRBD2. The CDR3 covers 20 residues. V shed 3 bases, J shed 2 bases, and the junction held 11 bases outside the gene matches. Per the germline V gene, CDR1 is MDHEN and CDR2 is SYDVKM. CDR3 loop: CASSLLPPGLAGANTGELFF. In DNA, the CDR3 is TGTGCCAGCAGTTTGCTCCCTCCGGGACTAGCGGGGGCCAACACCGGGGAGCTGTTTTTT.

The chain links TRBV7-9 to TRBJ1-1; TRBD1 aligns across 8 bases. This CDR3 is 17 amino acids long. The J segment lost 1 base and the V segment lost 5 bases, leaving 12 bases of the junction unmatched. Per germline, CDR1 SEHNR and CDR2 FQNEAQ (reference sequence). CDR3 nucleotides: TGTGCCAGCAGCCCGATTCGCTCCGGGACAGGGAACACTGAAGCTTTCTTT. It yields the protein CASSPIRSGTGNTEAFF. Filled out from reference TRBV7-9 and TRBJ1-1, the complete variable domain reads DTGVSQNPRHKITKRGQNVTFRCDPISEHNRLYWYRQTLGQGPEFLTYFQNEAQLEKSRLLSDRFSAERPKGSFSTLEIQRTEQGDSAMYLCASSPIRSGTGNTEAFFGQGTRLTVV.

The chain links TRBV19 to TRBJ2-5; the D gene is possibly TRBD2 (5 bases). The CDR3 covers 14 residues. Looked up from germline, CDR1 is LNHDA and CDR2 is SQIVND (reference sequence). The ends were cut back, 6 bases at V and 4 bases at J, with 15 bases in the middle. Here the CDR3 reads CASSSVVRGETQYF. CDR3 DNA: TGTGCCAGTAGCTCCGTAGTCCGGGGAGAGACCCAGTACTTC.

This sequence joins TRBV4-2 and TRBJ2-1; tentatively, D is TRBD1 (6 bases). Trimming removed 2 bases from V and 7 bases from J, with 18 bases in between. The CDR3 extends over 16 amino acids. Germline CDR1 LGHNA, CDR2 YNFKEQ. The CDR3: CASSQILVTGLNEQFF. The CDR3 DNA reads TGTGCCAGCAGCCAAATTCTCGTTACAGGGTTGAATGAGCAGTTCTTC.

The V gene is TRBV27, the J gene TRBJ1-5, with a possible D match to TRBD1 (5 bases). The V end lost 0 bases, the J end lost 4 bases, and 10 bases lay between the germline ends. The germline V gene encodes CDR1 MNHEY and CDR2 SMNVEV (reference sequence). The CDR3 spans 15 residues. CDR3 region: CASSLSAGKNQPQHF. The CDR3 DNA follows: TGTGCCAGCAGTTTATCCGCAGGGAAAAATCAGCCCCAGCATTTT.

The genes are TRBV28 and TRBJ1-4, with TRBD1 as a possible D gene (5 bases). Germline V lookup: CDR1 MDHEN, CDR2 SYDVKM. V was pared by 3 bases and J by 8 bases, with 16 bases between. The CDR3 extends over 15 amino acids. This chain's CDR3 is CASSFIEKGREKLFF. CDR3 sequence (DNA): TGTGCCAGCAGTTTTATCGAAAAGGGGCGGGAAAAACTGTTTTTT.

On this clone: Mismatch with germline at one junction end may stem from a read error. This CDR3 is also generated by other DNA sequences in the sample. The genes are TRBV7-2 and TRBJ2-7; D is unclear. This CDR3 comprises 12 residues. Germline-derived CDR1 and CDR2 are SGHTA and FQGNSA. CDR3 protein: CASSFSSYEQYF. The CDR3 region has the DNA TGCGCCAGCAGCTTCAGCTCCTACGAGCAGTACTTC.

The rearrangement uses TRBV9 and TRBJ2-5; TRBD1 matches at 8 bases. The length of the CDR3 is 14 residues. Germline CDR1 reads SGDLS; CDR2 reads YYNGEE. J lost 3 bases, V lost 4 bases, and 5 bases had no gene match. This CDR3 is CASSPPTGEETQYF. CDR3 in DNA: TGTGCCAGCAGCCCCCCGACAGGGGAAGAGACCCAGTACTTC.